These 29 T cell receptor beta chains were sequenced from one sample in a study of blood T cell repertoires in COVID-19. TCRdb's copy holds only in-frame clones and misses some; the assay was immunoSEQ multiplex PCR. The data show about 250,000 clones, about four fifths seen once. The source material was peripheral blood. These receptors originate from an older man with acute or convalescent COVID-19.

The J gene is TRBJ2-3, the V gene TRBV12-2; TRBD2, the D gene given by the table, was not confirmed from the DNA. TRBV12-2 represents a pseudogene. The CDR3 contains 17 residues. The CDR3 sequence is CASRFFRGGPLTDTQYF. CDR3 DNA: TGTGCAAGTCGCTTTTTCCGGGGAGGGCCTCTCACAGATACGCAGTATTTT.

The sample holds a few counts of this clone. The CDR3 DNA sequence: TGTGCCAGCAGCAAAACGCAGGGGGACTATGGCTACACCTTC. It specifies CASSKTQGDYGYTF. This chain uses TRBV5-4 with TRBJ1-2; 7 bases align to TRBD1. The length of the CDR3 is 14 residues. V gave up 4 bases and J gave up 3 bases; unmatched junction bases: 6. Germline V gene lookup returns CDR1 SGHNT and CDR2 YYREEE (reference sequence). The variable domain in full, with the rest retrieved from reference TRBV5-4 and TRBJ1-2, is ETGVTQSPTHLIKTRGQQVTLRCSSQSGHNTVSWYQQALGQGPQFIFQYYREEENGRGNFPPRFSGLQFPNYSSELNVNALELDDSALYLCASSKTQGDYGYTFGSGTRLTVV.

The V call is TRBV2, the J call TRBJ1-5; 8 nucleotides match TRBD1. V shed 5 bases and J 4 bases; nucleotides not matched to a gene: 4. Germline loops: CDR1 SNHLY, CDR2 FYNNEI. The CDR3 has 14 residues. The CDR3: CASSFYRGNQPQHF. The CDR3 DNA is TGTGCCAGCAGTTTCTACAGGGGGAATCAGCCCCAGCATTTT.

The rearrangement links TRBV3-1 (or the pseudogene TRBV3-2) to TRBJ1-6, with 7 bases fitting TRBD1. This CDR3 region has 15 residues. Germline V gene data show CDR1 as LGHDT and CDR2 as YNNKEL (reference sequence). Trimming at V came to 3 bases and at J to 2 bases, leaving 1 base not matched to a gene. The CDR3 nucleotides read TGTGCCAGCAGCCAGGGACAGACCTATAATTCACCCCTCCACTTT. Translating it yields CASSQGQTYNSPLHF.

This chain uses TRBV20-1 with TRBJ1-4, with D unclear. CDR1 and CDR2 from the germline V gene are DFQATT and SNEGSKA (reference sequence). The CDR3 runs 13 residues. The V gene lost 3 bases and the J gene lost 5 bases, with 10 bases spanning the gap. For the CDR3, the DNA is TGCAGTGCTAGTAGTGGGAGGAATGAAAAACTGTTTTTT. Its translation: CSASSGRNEKLFF.

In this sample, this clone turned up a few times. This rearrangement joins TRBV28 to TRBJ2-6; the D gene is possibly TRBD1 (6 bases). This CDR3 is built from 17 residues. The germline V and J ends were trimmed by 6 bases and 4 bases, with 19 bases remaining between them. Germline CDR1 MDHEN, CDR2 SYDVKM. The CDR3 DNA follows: TGTGCCAGCAGAGAGCTACAGGGTTTATCCGGGGCCAACGTCCTGACTTTC. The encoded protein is CASRELQGLSGANVLTF.

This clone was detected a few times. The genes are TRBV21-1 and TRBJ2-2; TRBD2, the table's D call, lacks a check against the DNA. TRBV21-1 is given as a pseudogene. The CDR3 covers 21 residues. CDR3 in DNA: TGTGCCAGCAGCAAACCTGGACCTCGACTAGCGGGAGTTCCGAACACCGGGGAGCTGTTTTTT. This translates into CASSKPGPRLAGVPNTGELFF.

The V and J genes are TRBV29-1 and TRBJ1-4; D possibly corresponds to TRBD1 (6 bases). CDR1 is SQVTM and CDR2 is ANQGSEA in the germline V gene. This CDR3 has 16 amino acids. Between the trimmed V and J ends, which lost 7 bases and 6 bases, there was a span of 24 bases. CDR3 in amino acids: CSAPLQKGPGDEKLFF. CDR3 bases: TGCAGCGCCCCACTACAGAAGGGGCCAGGGGATGAAAAACTGTTTTTT.

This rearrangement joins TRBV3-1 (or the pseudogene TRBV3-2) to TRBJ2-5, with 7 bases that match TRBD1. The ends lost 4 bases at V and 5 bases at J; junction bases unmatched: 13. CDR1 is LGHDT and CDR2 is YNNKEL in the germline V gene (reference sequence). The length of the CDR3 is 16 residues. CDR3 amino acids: CASSLAGTVLLETQYF. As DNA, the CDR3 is TGTGCCAGCAGCCTCGCCGGGACAGTGCTTTTGGAGACCCAGTACTTC.

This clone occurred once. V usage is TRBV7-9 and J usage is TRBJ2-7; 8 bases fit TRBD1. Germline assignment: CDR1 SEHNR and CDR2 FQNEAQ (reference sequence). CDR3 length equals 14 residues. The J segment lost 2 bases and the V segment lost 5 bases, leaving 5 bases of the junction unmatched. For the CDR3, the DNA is TGTGCCAGCAGCGACAGGGGTCAAACCTACGAGCAGTACTTC. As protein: CASSDRGQTYEQYF.

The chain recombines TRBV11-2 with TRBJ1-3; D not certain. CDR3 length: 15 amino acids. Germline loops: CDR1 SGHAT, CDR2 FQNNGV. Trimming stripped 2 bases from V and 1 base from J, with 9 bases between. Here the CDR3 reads CASSLRGTSGNTIYF. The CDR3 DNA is TGTGCCAGCAGCTTACGAGGCACGTCTGGAAACACCATATATTTT.

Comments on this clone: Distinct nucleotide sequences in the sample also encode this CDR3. CDR3 sequence reads: CASSGTGGNQPQHF. In DNA form, the CDR3 reads TGTGCCAGCAGTGGGACAGGGGGAAATCAGCCCCAGCATTTT. The J gene is TRBJ1-5, the V gene TRBV2, with 10 bases identical to TRBD1. This CDR3 is 14 amino acids long. From germline, CDR1 is SNHLY and CDR2 FYNNEI. V was pared by 4 bases and J by 4 bases, with 1 base of the junction left unmatched.

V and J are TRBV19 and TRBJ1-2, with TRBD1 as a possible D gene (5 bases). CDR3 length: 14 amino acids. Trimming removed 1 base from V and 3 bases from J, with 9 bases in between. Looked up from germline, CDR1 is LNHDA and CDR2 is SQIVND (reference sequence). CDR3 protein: CASSIAQGDYGYTF. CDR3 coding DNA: TGTGCCAGTAGTATAGCCCAGGGCGACTATGGCTACACCTTC.

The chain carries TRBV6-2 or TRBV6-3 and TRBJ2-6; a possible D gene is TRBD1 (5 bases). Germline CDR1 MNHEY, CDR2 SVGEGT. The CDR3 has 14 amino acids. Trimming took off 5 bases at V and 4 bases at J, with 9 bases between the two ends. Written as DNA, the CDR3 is TGTGCCAGCAGTGTAGGGGCCGGGGCCAACGTCCTGACTTTC. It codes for CASSVGAGANVLTF.

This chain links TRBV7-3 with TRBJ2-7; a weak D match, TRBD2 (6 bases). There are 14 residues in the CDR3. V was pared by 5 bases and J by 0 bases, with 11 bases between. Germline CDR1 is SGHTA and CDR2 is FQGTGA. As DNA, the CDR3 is TGTGCCAGCAGCCGACACGGGAGCTCCTACGAGCAGTACTTC. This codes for CASSRHGSSYEQYF.

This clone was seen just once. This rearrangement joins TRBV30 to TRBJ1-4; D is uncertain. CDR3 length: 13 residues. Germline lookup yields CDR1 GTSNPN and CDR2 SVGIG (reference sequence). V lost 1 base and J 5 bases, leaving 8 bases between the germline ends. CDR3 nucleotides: TGTGCCTGGAGTGCATCGGTAAATGAAAAACTGTTTTTT. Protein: CAWSASVNEKLFF.

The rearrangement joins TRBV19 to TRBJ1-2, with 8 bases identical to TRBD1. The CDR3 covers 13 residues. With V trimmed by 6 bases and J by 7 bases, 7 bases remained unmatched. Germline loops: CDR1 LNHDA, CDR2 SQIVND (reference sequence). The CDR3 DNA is TGTGCCAGTAGCATGACAGGGGTGGTTGGCTACACCTTC. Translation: CASSMTGVVGYTF.

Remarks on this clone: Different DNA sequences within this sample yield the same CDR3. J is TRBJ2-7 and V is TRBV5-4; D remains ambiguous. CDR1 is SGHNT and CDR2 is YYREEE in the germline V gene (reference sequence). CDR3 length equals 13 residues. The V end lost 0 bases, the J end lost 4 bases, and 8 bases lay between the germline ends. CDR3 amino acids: CASSLAGSYEQYF. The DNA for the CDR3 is TGTGCCAGCAGCTTGGCCGGTTCGTACGAGCAGTACTTC.

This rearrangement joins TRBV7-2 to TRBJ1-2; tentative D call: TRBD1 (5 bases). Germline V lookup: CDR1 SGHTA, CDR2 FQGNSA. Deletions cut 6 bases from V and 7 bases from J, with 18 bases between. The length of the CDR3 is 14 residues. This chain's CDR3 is CASSGTNLRGGYTF. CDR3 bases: TGTGCCAGCAGTGGGACCAACCTGCGGGGTGGCTACACCTTC.

In DNA, the CDR3 is TGTGCCACCAGTCGCAGTAGCAATCAGCCCCAGCATTTT. This codes for CATSRSSNQPQHF. V and J are TRBV24-1 and TRBJ1-5; no definite D call. Deletions cut 6 bases from V and 0 bases from J, with 5 bases between. Germline CDR1 and CDR2: KGHDR and SFDVKD. This CDR3 has 13 amino acids.

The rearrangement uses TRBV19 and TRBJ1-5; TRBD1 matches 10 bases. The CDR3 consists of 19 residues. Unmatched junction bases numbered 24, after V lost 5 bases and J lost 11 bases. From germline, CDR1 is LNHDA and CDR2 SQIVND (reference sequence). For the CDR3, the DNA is TGTGCCAGTAGTGTGAGACCGGGACAGGGGATTCATGGGGCCTCGACCCAGCATTTT. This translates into CASSVRPGQGIHGASTQHF.

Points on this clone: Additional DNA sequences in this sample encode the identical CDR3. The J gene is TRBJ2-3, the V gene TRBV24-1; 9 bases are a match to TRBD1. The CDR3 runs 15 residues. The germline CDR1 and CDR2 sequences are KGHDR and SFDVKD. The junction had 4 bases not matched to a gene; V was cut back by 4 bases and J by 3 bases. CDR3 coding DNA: TGTGCCACCAGTGACCCGGGACAGGGAACAGATACGCAGTATTTT. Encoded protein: CATSDPGQGTDTQYF.

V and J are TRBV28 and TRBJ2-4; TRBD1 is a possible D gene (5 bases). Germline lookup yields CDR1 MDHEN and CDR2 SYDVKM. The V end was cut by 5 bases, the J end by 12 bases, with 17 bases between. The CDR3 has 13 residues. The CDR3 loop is CASSINRWRHQYF. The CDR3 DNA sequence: TGTGCCAGCAGTATAAACAGGTGGCGACATCAGTACTTC.

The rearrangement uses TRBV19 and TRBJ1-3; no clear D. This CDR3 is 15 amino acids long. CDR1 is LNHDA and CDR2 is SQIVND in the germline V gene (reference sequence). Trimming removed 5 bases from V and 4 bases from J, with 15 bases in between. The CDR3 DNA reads TGTGCCAGTAGTCCCTCGAGCGGATTAGGAAACACCATATATTTT. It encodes CASSPSSGLGNTIYF.

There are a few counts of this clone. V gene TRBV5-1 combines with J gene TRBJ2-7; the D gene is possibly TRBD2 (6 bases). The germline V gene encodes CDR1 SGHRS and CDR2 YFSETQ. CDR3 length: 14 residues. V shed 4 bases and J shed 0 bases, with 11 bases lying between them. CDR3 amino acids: CASSTGGASYEQYF. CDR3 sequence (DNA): TGCGCCAGCAGCACTGGAGGGGCCTCCTACGAGCAGTACTTC.

The chain's CDR3 is CASSRGGQDTEAFF. The CDR3 DNA sequence: TGTGCCAGCTCACGAGGGGGACAGGACACTGAAGCTTTCTTT. J is TRBJ1-1 and V is TRBV18, with 8 bases fitting TRBD1. This CDR3 has 14 amino acids. The germline V gene has CDR1 KGHSH and CDR2 LQKENI. V trimming: 4 bases; J trimming: 3 bases; junction bases outside the gene matches: 4.

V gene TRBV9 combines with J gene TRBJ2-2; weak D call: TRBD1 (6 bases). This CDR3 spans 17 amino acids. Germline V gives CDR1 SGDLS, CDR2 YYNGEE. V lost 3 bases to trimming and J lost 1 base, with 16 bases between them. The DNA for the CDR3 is TGTGCCAGCAGCGATCCTTTCGGGACAAGGAACACCGGGGAGCTGTTTTTT. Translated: CASSDPFGTRNTGELFF.

The CDR3 loop reads CASSQAGQGGDYEQYF. The DNA for the CDR3 is TGTGCCAGCAGCCAAGCCGGACAGGGGGGCGACTACGAGCAGTACTTC. The gene calls are TRBV14 and TRBJ2-7, with TRBD1 matching 10 bases. The CDR3 loop spans 16 amino acids. With 1 base clipped from V and 3 bases from J, the junction kept 6 bases outside the gene matches. Germline CDR1 is SGHDN and CDR2 is FVKESK.

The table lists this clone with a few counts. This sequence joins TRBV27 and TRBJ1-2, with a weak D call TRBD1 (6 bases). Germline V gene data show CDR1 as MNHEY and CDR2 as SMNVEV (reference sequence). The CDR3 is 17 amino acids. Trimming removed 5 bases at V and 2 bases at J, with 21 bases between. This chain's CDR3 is CASSIRGGATLNYGYTF. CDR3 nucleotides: TGTGCCAGCAGTATCAGGGGAGGGGCGACACTAAACTATGGCTACACCTTC.